These 20 T cell receptor beta chains originate from one sample sequenced in a study of cytomegalovirus exposure and HLA in healthy donors. In the PCR, 60 Vbeta and 13 Jbeta primers were used. TCRdb's table, derived via immunoSEQ multiplex PCR, lists solely in-frame clones and lacks some. The top ten hold 2% to 2.5% of the sample, which has roughly 80,000 clones, around 85% seen once. Sequencing input: PBMCs. These receptors were taken from a woman in her 50s in good health and CMV-seronegative.

There are a few counts of this clone. The genes are TRBV10-2 and TRBJ1-1, with 8 bases that match TRBD1. This CDR3 has 14 residues. With 4 bases clipped from V and 5 bases from J, the junction kept 6 bases outside the gene matches. CDR1 and CDR2 (germline): WSHSY, SAAADI. In DNA, the CDR3 is TGCGCCAGCAGTGCAACAGGGGGACGGACTGAAGCTTTCTTT. This gives the protein CASSATGGRTEAFF.

The chain combines TRBV5-1 with TRBJ2-7; possibly TRBD2 for D (5 bases). CDR1 SGHRS and CDR2 YFSETQ come from the germline V gene. The CDR3 spans 12 residues. V lost 2 bases to trimming and J lost 3 bases, with 6 bases between them. The CDR3 DNA follows: TGCGCCAGCAGCTTAGGACTCTACGAGCAGTACTTC. Amino acids: CASSLGLYEQYF.

In this sample, this clone turned up once. CDR3 sequence: CASSLSGTYEQYF. CDR3 DNA: TGTGCCAGCAGCCTTAGCGGGACCTACGAGCAGTACTTC. J is TRBJ2-7 and V is TRBV7-6, with 8 bases matching TRBD2. The CDR3 covers 13 residues. After removal of 5 bases from V and 2 bases from J, the junction contained 2 bases not matched to a gene. Germline CDR1 reads SGHVS; CDR2 reads FNYEAQ.

This clone was detected only once. The rearrangement joins TRBV25-1 to TRBJ1-4; 7 nucleotides match TRBD1. The CDR3 contains 15 residues. J was trimmed by 5 bases and V by 3 bases; bases with no gene match: 6. Germline values: CDR1 MGHDK, CDR2 SYGVNS. CDR3 bases: TGTGCCAGCAGTGAGATAGGGACAGACAATGAAAAACTGTTTTTT. This codes for CASSEIGTDNEKLFF.

The rearrangement joins TRBV7-9 to TRBJ1-1; 8 bases align to TRBD1. V lost 5 bases and J lost 6; bases outside the gene matches: 14. Germline loops: CDR1 SEHNR, CDR2 FQNEAQ (reference sequence). This CDR3 is built from 16 residues. CDR3 amino acids: CASSTLPGTGSPEAFF. CDR3 nucleotides: TGTGCCAGCAGCACCTTGCCCGGGACAGGAAGCCCTGAAGCTTTCTTT.

The chain links TRBV29-1 to TRBJ1-2; D may be TRBD1 (6 bases). V was cut by 3 bases and J by 7 bases, with 21 bases left in between. The length of the CDR3 is 15 residues. Germline CDR1 SQVTM, CDR2 ANQGSEA. CDR3 in amino acids: CSVEISGAAASGYTF. The CDR3 coding sequence is TGCAGCGTTGAGATTTCAGGGGCGGCCGCCAGTGGCTACACCTTC.

The rearrangement joins TRBV5-1 to TRBJ2-6; D gene uncertain. This CDR3 comprises 18 residues. Germline-derived CDR1 and CDR2 are SGHRS and YFSETQ. The V end was cut by 0 bases, the J end by 0 bases, with 13 bases between. The CDR3 here is CASSLVAAEVSGANVLTF. Written as DNA, the CDR3 is TGCGCCAGCAGCTTGGTTGCAGCAGAGGTCTCTGGGGCCAACGTCCTGACTTTC.

This chain connects TRBV6-1 to TRBJ1-3; tentative D call: TRBD1 (5 bases). Germline loops: CDR1 MNHNS, CDR2 SASEGT. V gave up 2 bases and J gave up 4 bases, with 12 bases separating them. This CDR3 is 15 amino acids long. CDR3 sequence: CASSEIAGSGNTIYF. For the CDR3, the DNA is TGTGCCAGCAGTGAAATCGCAGGGTCCGGAAACACCATATATTTT.

V is TRBV7-8 and J is TRBJ1-5, with unresolved D. From germline, CDR1 is SGHVS and CDR2 FQNEAQ. The CDR3 is made up of 17 amino acids. V was cut by 4 bases and J by 3 bases, with 19 bases left in between. The CDR3 DNA reads TGTGCCAGCAGCTCTGATATAATTCCGAACACCAATCAGCCCCAGCATTTT. This translates into CASSSDIIPNTNQPQHF.

This clone was picked up one time. The CDR3, as DNA: TGTGCCAGTAGTATCCAGGGTCTTGGGACTGAAGCTTTCTTT. This codes for CASSIQGLGTEAFF. The J gene is TRBJ1-1, the V gene TRBV19; a possible D gene is TRBD1 (5 bases). Trimming took 3 bases from V and 5 from J, leaving 13 bases between them. The length of the CDR3 is 14 residues. In germline, CDR1 is LNHDA, CDR2 SQIVND (reference sequence).

This CDR3 is CASSFTRVPSGNTIYF. The CDR3 DNA reads as TGTGCCAGCAGCTTTACGAGGGTCCCCTCTGGAAACACCATATATTTT. This sequence joins TRBV7-2 and TRBJ1-3; no clear D. This CDR3 contains 16 residues. CDR1 SGHTA and CDR2 FQGNSA come from the germline V gene. The V and J ends lost 3 bases and 0 bases respectively, with 12 bases between them.

This sequence joins TRBV7-9 and TRBJ2-1, with 7 bases fitting TRBD2. The V segment lost 4 bases and the J segment 8 bases; nucleotides outside the gene matches: 8. This CDR3 spans 14 amino acids. From germline, CDR1 is SEHNR and CDR2 FQNEAQ (reference sequence). This CDR3 is CASSSGLPIDEQFF. In DNA form, the CDR3 reads TGTGCCAGCAGCTCGGGACTACCTATCGATGAGCAGTTCTTC.

The V gene is TRBV5-6, the J gene TRBJ2-7; 9 positions match TRBD1. Losses at the gene ends were 3 bases for V and 4 bases for J; bases not matched to a gene: 5. The CDR3 consists of 14 residues. The germline V gene encodes CDR1 SGHDT and CDR2 YYEEEE. DNA of the CDR3: TGTGCCAGCAGCTGGAAGGGACAGGGATACGAGCAGTACGTC. Translation gives CASSWKGQGYEQYV.

The chain is built from TRBV7-8 and TRBJ1-1; D ambiguous. CDR1 is SGHVS, CDR2 FQNEAQ, per germline. Trimming pared 4 bases from V and 0 bases from J, leaving 6 bases between. This CDR3 is 13 amino acids long. Here the CDR3 reads CASSSLMNTEAFF. DNA for the CDR3: TGTGCCAGCAGCTCGTTAATGAACACTGAAGCTTTCTTT.

This clone was detected only once. The V gene is TRBV5-4, the J gene TRBJ2-3; tentative D call: TRBD1 (5 bases). The germline V gene encodes CDR1 SGHNT and CDR2 YYREEE (reference sequence). This CDR3 spans 17 amino acids. The ends were cut back, 4 bases at V and 3 bases at J, with 21 bases in the middle. The CDR3 coding sequence is TGTGCCAGCAGCCTTGGGTTGAGTGGGCAGGGTACAGATACGCAGTATTTT. This codes for CASSLGLSGQGTDTQYF.

This chain connects TRBV30 to TRBJ2-2; tentative D call: TRBD1 (5 bases). V was clipped by 1 base and J by 2 bases, with 8 bases between them. The CDR3 contains 14 residues. The germline CDR1 and CDR2 sequences are GTSNPN and SVGIG (reference sequence). For the CDR3, the DNA is TGTGCCTGGAGTGCTAGGGGAAACACCGGGGAGCTGTTTTTT. It encodes CAWSARGNTGELFF.

This clone was counted a few times. This sequence joins TRBV13 and TRBJ2-1, with 7 bases lining up with TRBD1. CDR1 is PRHDT, CDR2 FYEKMQ, per germline (reference sequence). CDR3 length equals 15 residues. J gave up 4 bases and V 5 bases, and 8 bases lay outside the gene matches. The CDR3 region is CASSPQTGFYNEQFF. CDR3 in DNA: TGTGCCAGCAGCCCACAGACAGGGTTTTACAATGAGCAGTTCTTC.

The V call is TRBV7-9, the J call TRBJ1-5, with 10 bases identical to TRBD1. The CDR3 length is 17 residues. CDR1 SEHNR and CDR2 FQNEAQ come from the germline V gene (reference sequence). J lost 5 bases, V lost 1 base, and 8 bases had no gene match. The CDR3 loop is CASSLGGVGTGDQPQHF. The CDR3 DNA is TGTGCCAGCAGCTTAGGAGGAGTAGGGACAGGGGATCAGCCCCAGCATTTT.

The chain uses TRBV7-6 and TRBJ1-1; D may be TRBD1 (5 bases). There are 19 residues in the CDR3. Germline CDR1 reads SGHVS; CDR2 reads FNYEAQ. Trimming removed 1 base at V and 0 bases at J, with 21 bases between. The CDR3 is CASSLEGVGALTMNTEAFF. The CDR3, as DNA: TGTGCCAGCAGCTTAGAAGGGGTAGGGGCCCTTACCATGAACACTGAAGCTTTCTTT.

This rearrangement joins TRBV10-3 to TRBJ1-2, with D hard to call. V lost 3 bases and J lost 0, with 11 bases in between. This CDR3 comprises 15 residues. Germline V gene sequence: CDR1 ENHRY, CDR2 SYGVKD. The DNA for the CDR3 is TGTGCCATCAGTGACCGAGACACAACTAACTATGGCTACACCTTC. This sequence encodes CAISDRDTTNYGYTF.